Below, one T cell receptor (beta chain) is given with its context. There is no known antigen for this receptor. It has no much larger one-base neighbor in the sample; base qualities were not kept. TCRbeta CDR3 regions were amplified from genomic DNA by means of the immunoSEQ Assay, a bias-controlled multiplex PCR. Under the source paper's analysis protocol: Within the assay, amplification of reference gene primers was used to estimate how many nucleated cells each sample contained. To quantify the absolute abundance of each unique TCRbeta CDR3 rearrangement, sequence reads were collapsed and filtered. For each sample, productive Simpson clonality was calculated as the square root of Simpson's diversity index over productive rearrangements. TCRdb provides this immuneACCESS table in a form limited to in-frame rearrangements. Some clones are lacking; in checked studies, under half of them reflect an unresolved V gene, and why the rest are absent is not known. The V and J calls and clone size were taken over from that table, and D and trimming were inferred from the DNA. The sample has approximately 100,000 clones on record, approximately 84% of them singletons. The top ten clones comprise 11% to 15% of the sample.

This specimen belongs to a study of blood T cell repertoires in COVID-19 (dated by TCRdb to the early 2020s). General notes on the study: Collaborator samples came from the United States, Italy and Spain and covered acute and convalescent phases of COVID-19. Subjects who had been exposed to COVID-19, were actively infected with it, or had recovered from it provided the deeply sampled blood TCRbeta repertoires that made up the dataset. The repertoires were released in a freely available public database intended as a resource for research on the immune response to SARS-CoV-2. The sample metadata nearly always contained a de-identified subject ID, COVID-19 status, age in years and sex. The samples were drawn from the first 160 participants of the ongoing ImmuneRACE study and from roughly 1,300 subjects provided by 6 global collaborators. HLA class I and class II types, where available, came from metadata supplied by the sample provider rather than from assay-based typing. The prospective study material was composed of cDNA or gDNA derived from T cells, B-cell-depleted T cells, or PBMCs.

Whole blood was collected in K2EDTA tubes by collaborating institutions according to the institutions' own protocols. For TCRbeta analysis, collaborator samples were shipped as frozen whole blood, as isolated PBMCs, or as DNA extracted from either sample type. Overall results and qualifications from the work: The quantity of clinical and demographic metadata differed by source and by participant and was supplied without curation.

Ends trimmed: V by 6 bases, J by 1 base; bases unmatched to a gene: 6. Taken from cysteine to phenylalanine, the CDR3 has 16 residues. Only the CDR3 part of the read is kept: 48 bases, read in frame from the first base. Looking up the germline V gene (reference sequence) yields CDR1 LNHDA and CDR2 SQIVND. The sequence was obtained from a woman aged 55 to 70 with acute or convalescent COVID-19. Material for sequencing was peripheral blood. The V gene is TRBV19 and the J gene is TRBJ1-4; TRBD1 fits 9 bases in the junction. At the DNA level, the sequence is TGTGCCAGTAGACCATCGACAGGGGGAACTAATGAAAAACTGTTTTTT. It codes for CASRPSTGGTNEKLFF.